This T cell receptor (beta chain) was identified during a study of blood T cells in healthy people across ages. The second PCR ran about 6 to 12 cycles with a sample-barcoded 5' primer and J-beta primers. Each CDR3 protein gets one entry after TCRdb re-called the 5' RACE reads with MiXCR. The repertoire has about 830,000 distinct CDR3 sequences, 58% of them found once; the top ten carry about 20%. The germline gives CDR1 MNHEY, CDR2 SVGEGT. The V gene end was trimmed by 6 bases and the J gene end by 1 base; junction bases not matched to a gene: 7. This CDR3 is built from 16 residues. The study recruited healthy Caucasian donors from Russia who were aged roughly 6 to 90.

The chain is built from TRBV6-2 or TRBV6-3 and TRBJ2-7; 12 bases fit TRBD2. This sequence originates from a young man in good health. The sample taken for sequencing was blood. This CDR3 reads CASRPTSGRLSYEQYF. The CDR3 DNA follows: TGTGCCAGCAGACCAACTAGCGGGAGGTTGTCCTACGAGCAGTACTTC.